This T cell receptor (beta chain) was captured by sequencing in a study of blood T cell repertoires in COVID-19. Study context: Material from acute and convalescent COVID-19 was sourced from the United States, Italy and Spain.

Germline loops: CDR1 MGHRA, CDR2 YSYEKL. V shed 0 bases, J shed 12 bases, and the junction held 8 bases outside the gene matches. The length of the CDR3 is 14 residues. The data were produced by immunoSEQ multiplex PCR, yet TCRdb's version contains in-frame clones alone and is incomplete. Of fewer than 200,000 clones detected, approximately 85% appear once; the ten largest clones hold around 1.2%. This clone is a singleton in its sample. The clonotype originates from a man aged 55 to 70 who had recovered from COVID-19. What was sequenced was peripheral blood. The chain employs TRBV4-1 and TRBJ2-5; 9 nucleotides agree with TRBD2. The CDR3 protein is CASSQDRLAAAEYF. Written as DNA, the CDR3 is TGCGCCAGCAGCCAAGATCGACTAGCGGCCGCTGAGTACTTC.